These 3 T cell receptor beta chains originate from one sample sequenced in a study of beta chain features in type 1 diabetes. The whole isolated RNA underwent reverse transcription, so sequencing captured expressed TCRB transcripts. Repertoires were generated with immunoSEQ multiplex PCR, while TCRdb's copy carries only in-frame clones and drops some. The repertoire holds roughly 700,000 clones, with roughly an eighth as singletons. Points from the study as a whole: All four CD4+ subsets from Type 1 diabetes patients carried moderately but significantly shorter TCRB CDR3s.

These TCRs are of unknown antigen specificity. Sequenced: naive CD4+ T cells from blood. These receptors were collected from a man aged 18 to 30 with type 1 diabetes.

This clone has just a few counts. The J gene is TRBJ2-2, the V gene TRBV5-1; TRBD1 matches at 7 bases. With V trimmed by 0 bases and J by 0 bases, 8 bases remained unmatched. The germline V gene has CDR1 SGHRS and CDR2 YFSETQ. The CDR3 has 18 amino acids. The CDR3 nucleotides are TGCGCCAGCAGCTTGGATCCCGGACAGGCTTCGAACACCGGGGAGCTGTTTTTT. Residues: CASSLDPGQASNTGELFF.

The sample holds a few counts of this clone. The chain has TRBV5-6 and TRBJ1-4, with 7 bases fitting TRBD1. CDR3 length equals 15 residues. J gave up 8 bases and V 6 bases, and 13 bases lay outside the gene matches. Germline CDR1 is SGHDT and CDR2 is YYEEEE. The CDR3, as DNA: TGTGCCAGCACCCCGGGCGGGACAGCCGTGGAAAAACTGTTTTTT. The encoded protein is CASTPGGTAVEKLFF.

This chain uses TRBV27 with TRBJ2-7, with D tentatively TRBD1 (5 bases). The ends were cut back, 6 bases at V and 3 bases at J, with 15 bases in the middle. This CDR3 contains 14 residues. Germline CDR1 and CDR2: MNHEY and SMNVEV (reference sequence). The CDR3 loop is CASSPETEDYEQYF. In nucleotides, the CDR3 is TGTGCCAGCAGCCCTGAGACAGAGGACTACGAGCAGTACTTC.